This TCR beta chain was found in a study of cytomegalovirus exposure and HLA in healthy donors. The study's findings and limits: Reports showed the classifier diagnosing cytomegalovirus status with high specificity and sensitivity. The tendency of first-cohort TCR clusters to co-occur in the 120 or so validation repertoires was the finding of a later analysis. As confirmed in vitro, a few CMV-associated chains were specific for CMV antigens.

Among the 120 or so subjects of the validation cohort, separate from the roughly 650-subject first cohort, were the donors. Points on this clone: Antigen unknown.

Germline values: CDR1 MNHEY, CDR2 SMNVEV (reference sequence). Deletions cut 5 bases from V and 12 bases from J, with 26 bases between. The CDR3 contains 16 residues. The protocol was immunoSEQ multiplex PCR, while the TCRdb copy is restricted to in-frame clones and leaves out a portion. In the table there are roughly 150,000 clones, approximately 86% of which are singletons. Sequencing was done on a sample of PBMCs. This chain connects TRBV27 to TRBJ2-1; the D gene is possibly TRBD1 (8 bases). This clonotype originated in a woman under 30 in good health and CMV-seronegative. The CDR3 here is CASSPHSAGGTGGQFF. DNA for the CDR3: TGTGCCAGCAGTCCACATTCGGCAGGGGGCACGGGGGGGCAGTTCTTC.